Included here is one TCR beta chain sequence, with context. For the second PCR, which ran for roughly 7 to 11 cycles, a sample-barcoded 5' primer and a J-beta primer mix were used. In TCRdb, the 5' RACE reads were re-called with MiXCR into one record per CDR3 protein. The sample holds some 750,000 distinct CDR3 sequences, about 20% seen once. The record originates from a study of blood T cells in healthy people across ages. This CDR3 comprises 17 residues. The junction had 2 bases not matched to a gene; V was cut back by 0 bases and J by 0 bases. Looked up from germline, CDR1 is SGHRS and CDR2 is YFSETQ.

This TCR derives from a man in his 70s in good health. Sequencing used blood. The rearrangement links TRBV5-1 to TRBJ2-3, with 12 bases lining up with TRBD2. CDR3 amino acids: CASSLGLAGVSTDTQYF. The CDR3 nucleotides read TGCGCCAGCAGCTTGGGACTAGCGGGAGTCAGCACAGATACGCAGTATTTT.